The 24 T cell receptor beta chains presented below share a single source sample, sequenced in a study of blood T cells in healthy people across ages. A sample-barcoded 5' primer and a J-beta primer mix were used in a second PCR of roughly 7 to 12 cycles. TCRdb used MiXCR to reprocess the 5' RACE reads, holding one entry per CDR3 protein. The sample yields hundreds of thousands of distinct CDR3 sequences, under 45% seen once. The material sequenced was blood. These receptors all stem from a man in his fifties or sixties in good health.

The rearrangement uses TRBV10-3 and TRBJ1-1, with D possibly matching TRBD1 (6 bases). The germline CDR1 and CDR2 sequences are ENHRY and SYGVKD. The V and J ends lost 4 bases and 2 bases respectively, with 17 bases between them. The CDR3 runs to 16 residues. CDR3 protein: CAISAGTSEINTEAFF. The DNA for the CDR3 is TGTGCCATCAGTGCAGGGACATCGGAAATTAACACTGAAGCTTTCTTT.

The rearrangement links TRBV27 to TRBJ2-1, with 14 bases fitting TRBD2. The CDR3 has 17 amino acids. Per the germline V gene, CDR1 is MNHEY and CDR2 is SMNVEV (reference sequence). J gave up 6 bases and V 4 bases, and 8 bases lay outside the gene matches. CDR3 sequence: CASSSPGLAGARNEQFF. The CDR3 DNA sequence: TGTGCCAGCAGTTCTCCGGGACTAGCGGGGGCCCGCAATGAGCAGTTCTTC.

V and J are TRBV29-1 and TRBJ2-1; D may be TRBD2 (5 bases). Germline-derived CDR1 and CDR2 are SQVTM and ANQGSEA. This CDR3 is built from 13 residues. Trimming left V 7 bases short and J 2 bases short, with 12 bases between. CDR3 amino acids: CSASREAYNEQFF. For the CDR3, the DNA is TGCAGCGCCTCCCGGGAAGCCTACAATGAGCAGTTCTTC.

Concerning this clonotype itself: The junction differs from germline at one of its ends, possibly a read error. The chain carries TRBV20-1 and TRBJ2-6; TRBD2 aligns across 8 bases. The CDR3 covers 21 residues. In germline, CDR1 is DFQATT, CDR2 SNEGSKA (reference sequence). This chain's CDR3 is CSAREPPRRGAIFSGANVLTF. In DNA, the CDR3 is TGCAGCGCTAGAGAGCCCCCGAGGCGGGGGGCTATATTCTCTGGGGCCAACGTCCTGACTTTC.

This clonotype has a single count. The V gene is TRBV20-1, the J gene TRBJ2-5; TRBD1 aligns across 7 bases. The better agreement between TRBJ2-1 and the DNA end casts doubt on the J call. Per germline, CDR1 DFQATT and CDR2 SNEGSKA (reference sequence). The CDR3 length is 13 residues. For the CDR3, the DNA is TGCAGTGCTACCCGGACAGGTCAAGAGACCCAGTTCTTC. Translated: CSATRTGQETQFF.

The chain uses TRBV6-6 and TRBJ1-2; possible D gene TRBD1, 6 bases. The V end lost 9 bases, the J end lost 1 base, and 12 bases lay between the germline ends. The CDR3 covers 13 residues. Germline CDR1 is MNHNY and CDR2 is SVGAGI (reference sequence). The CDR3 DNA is TGTGCCAGTTCCCCAGGGGTTAACTATGGCTACACCTTC. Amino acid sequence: CASSPGVNYGYTF.

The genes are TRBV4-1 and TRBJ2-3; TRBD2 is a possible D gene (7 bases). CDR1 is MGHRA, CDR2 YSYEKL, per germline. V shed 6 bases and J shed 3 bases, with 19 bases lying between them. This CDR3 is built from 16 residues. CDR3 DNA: TGCGCCAGCAGTCCGACCGGGGGGCCGGGTACAGATACGCAGTATTTT. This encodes CASSPTGGPGTDTQYF.

The CDR3 nucleotides are TGCAGTGCTCTGAAGGGACCCAGCACAGATACGCAGTATTTT. Its translation is CSALKGPSTDTQYF. This chain connects TRBV20-1 to TRBJ2-3; D tentatively fits TRBD1 or TRBD2 (5 bases each). This CDR3 has 14 residues. V was cut by 5 bases and J by 0 bases, with 12 bases left in between. CDR1 is DFQATT and CDR2 is SNEGSKA in the germline V gene (reference sequence).

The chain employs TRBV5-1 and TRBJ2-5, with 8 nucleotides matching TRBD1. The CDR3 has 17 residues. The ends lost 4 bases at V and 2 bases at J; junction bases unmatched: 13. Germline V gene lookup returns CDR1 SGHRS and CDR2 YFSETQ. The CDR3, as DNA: TGCGCCAGCAGCGAAAAACCCACAGGGGGTGGGCAAGAGACCCAGTACTTC. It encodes CASSEKPTGGGQETQYF.

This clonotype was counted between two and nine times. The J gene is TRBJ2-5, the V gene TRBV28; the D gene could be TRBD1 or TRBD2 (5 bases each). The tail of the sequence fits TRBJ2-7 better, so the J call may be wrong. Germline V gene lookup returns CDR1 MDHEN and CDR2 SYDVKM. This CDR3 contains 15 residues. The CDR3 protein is CASSSPGRAWYEQYF. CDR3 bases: TGTGCCAGCAGTAGTCCGGGACGTGCGTGGTACGAGCAGTACTTC.

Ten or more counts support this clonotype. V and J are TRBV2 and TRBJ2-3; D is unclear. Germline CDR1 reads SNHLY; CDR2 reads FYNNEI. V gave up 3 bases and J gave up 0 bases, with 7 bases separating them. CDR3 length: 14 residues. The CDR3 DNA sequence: TGTGCCAGCAGTGACCAACAGAGCACAGATACGCAGTATTTT. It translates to CASSDQQSTDTQYF.

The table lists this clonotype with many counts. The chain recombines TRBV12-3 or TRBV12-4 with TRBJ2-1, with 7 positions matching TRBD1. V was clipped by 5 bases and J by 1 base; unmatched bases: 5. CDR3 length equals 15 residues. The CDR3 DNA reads TGTGCCAGCAGTCCGGCAGGGGGATCCTACAATGAGCAGTTCTTC. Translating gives CASSPAGGSYNEQFF.

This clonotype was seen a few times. CDR3 nucleotide sequence: TGCAGTGCTAAGCGGGGGTTGCGGGAGCCCTACAATGAGCAGTTCTTC. Protein product: CSAKRGLREPYNEQFF. V and J are TRBV20-1 and TRBJ2-1, with TRBD2 identical over 8 bases. Germline trimming cut 4 bases from V and 2 bases from J; bases unmatched to any gene: 10. The CDR3 has 16 residues. Germline CDR1 DFQATT, CDR2 SNEGSKA (reference sequence).

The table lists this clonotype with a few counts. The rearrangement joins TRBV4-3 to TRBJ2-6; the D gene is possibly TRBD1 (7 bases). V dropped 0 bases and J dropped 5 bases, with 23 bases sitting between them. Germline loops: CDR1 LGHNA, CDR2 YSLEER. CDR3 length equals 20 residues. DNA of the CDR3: TGCGCCAGCAGCCAAGAGAGAGACAGGGAGGAACCCAGAAGGGCCAACGTCCTGACTTTC. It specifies CASSQERDREEPRRANVLTF.

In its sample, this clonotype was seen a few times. The CDR3 nucleotides read TGCAGCGTTGAATTCGGGGGCAGTCCAGATACGCAGTATTTT. Protein: CSVEFGGSPDTQYF. This chain connects TRBV29-1 to TRBJ2-3, with D perhaps assigned TRBD1 or TRBD2 (6 bases each). Between the trimmed V and J ends, which lost 2 bases and 4 bases, there was a span of 13 bases. The CDR3 runs to 14 residues. The V gene's germline CDR1 is SQVTM and CDR2 ANQGSEA.

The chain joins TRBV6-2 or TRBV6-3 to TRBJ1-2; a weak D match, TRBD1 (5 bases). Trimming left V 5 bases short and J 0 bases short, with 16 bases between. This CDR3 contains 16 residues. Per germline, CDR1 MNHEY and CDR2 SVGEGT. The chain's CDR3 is CASSRAAQVSNYGYTF. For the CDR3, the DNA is TGTGCCAGCAGTAGAGCCGCACAGGTTTCTAACTATGGCTACACCTTC.

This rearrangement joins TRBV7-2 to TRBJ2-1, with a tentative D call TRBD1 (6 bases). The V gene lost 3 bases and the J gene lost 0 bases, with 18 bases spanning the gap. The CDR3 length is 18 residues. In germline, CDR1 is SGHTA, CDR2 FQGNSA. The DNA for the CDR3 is TGTGCCAGCAGCTTTTCGGACAGCTTGGGTAACTCCTACAATGAGCAGTTCTTC. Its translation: CASSFSDSLGNSYNEQFF.

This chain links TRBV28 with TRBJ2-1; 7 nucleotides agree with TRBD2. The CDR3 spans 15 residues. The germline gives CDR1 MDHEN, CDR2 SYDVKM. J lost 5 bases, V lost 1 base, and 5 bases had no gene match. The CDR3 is CASSLFSSGDNEQFF. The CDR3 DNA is TGTGCCAGCAGTTTATTTTCCAGCGGGGACAATGAGCAGTTCTTC.

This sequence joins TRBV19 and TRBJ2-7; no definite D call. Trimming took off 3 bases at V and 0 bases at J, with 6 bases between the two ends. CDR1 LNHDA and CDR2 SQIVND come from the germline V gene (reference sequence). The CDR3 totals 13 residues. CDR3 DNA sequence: TGTGCCAGTAGTATGGTCATCTCCTACGAGCAGTACTTC. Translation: CASSMVISYEQYF. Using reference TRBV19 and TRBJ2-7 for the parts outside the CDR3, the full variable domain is DGGITQSPKYLFRKEGQNVTLSCEQNLNHDAMYWYRQDPGQGLRLIYYSQIVNDFQKGDIAEGYSVSREKKESFPLTVTSAQKNPTAFYLCASSMVISYEQYFGPGTRLTVT.

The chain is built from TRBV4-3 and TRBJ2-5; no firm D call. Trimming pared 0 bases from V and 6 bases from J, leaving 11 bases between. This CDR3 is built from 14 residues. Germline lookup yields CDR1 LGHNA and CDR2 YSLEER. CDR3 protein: CASSQETEMKTQYF. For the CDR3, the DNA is TGCGCCAGCAGCCAAGAAACAGAAATGAAGACCCAGTACTTC.

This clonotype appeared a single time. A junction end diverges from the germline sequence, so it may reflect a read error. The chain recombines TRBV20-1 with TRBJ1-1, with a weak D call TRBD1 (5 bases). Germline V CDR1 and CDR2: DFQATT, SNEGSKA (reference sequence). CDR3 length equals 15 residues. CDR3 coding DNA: TGCAGTGCTAGAAGTTACAGGAATCCGAACACGGAAGCTTTCTTT. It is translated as CSARSYRNPNTEAFF.

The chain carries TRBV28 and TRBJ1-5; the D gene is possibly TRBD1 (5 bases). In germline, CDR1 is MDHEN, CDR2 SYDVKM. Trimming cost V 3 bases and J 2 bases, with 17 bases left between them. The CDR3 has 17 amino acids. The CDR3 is CASSLEGLTNGNQPQHF. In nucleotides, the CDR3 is TGTGCCAGCAGTTTGGAGGGGCTAACCAACGGCAATCAGCCCCAGCATTTT. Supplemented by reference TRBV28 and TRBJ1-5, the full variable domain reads DVKVTQSSRYLVKRTGEKVFLECVQDMDHENMFWYRQDPGLGLRLIYFSYDVKMKEKGDIPEGYSVSREKKERFSLILESASTNQTSMYLCASSLEGLTNGNQPQHFGDGTRLSIL.

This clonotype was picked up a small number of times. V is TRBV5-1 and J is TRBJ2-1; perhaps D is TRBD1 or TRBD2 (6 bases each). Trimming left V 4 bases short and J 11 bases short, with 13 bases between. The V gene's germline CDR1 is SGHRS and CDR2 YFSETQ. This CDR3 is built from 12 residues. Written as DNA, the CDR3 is TGCGCCAGCAGCAAGGGGGGAAATCAGCAGTTCTTC. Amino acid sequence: CASSKGGNQQFF.

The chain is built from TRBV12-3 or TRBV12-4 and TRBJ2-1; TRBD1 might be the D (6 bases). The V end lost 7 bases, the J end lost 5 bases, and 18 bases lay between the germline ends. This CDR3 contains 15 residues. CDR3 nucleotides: TGTGCCAGCACCAAATTTGGGGACACAGACAATGAGCAGTTCTTC. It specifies CASTKFGDTDNEQFF.